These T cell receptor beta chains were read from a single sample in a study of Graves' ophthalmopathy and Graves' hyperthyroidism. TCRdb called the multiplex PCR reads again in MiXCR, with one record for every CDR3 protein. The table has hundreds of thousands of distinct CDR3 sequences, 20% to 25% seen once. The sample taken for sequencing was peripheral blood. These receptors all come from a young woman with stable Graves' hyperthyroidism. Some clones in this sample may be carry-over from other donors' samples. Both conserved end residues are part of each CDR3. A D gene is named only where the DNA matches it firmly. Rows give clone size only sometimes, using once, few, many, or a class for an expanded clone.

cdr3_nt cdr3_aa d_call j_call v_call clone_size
TGTGCCAGTACGTCACAGGGACTCGAAGCTTTCTTT CASTSQGLEAFF . TRBJ1-1 TRBV19 many
TGTGCCAGCAGCTTATGGGACAGGGGGCTTGTCACTGAAGCTTTCTTT CASSLWDRGLVTEAFF TRBD1 TRBJ1-1 TRBV11-2 .
TGTGCCAGCCGCTCGGGGTACGAGCAGTACTTC CASRSGYEQYF . TRBJ2-7 TRBV12-3/TRBV12-4 many
TGTGCCAGCTCAACAACTAGCACAGCCACCTCTGGGGCCAACGTCCTGACTTTC CASSTTSTATSGANVLTF . TRBJ2-6 TRBV18 .
TGTGCCAGCAGTTTTGGCGGGGGGATGAGGACTGAAGCTTTCTTT CASSFGGGMRTEAFF . TRBJ1-1 TRBV28 many
TGCAGTGCTCCATCGACAGGGCCGAGAACTCATGGCTACACCTTC CSAPSTGPRTHGYTF TRBD1 TRBJ1-2 TRBV20-1 few
TGTGCCAGCAGCCAACCCGGGACAGGGGTTCTCTACGAGCAGTACTTC CASSQPGTGVLYEQYF TRBD1 TRBJ2-7 TRBV16 few
TGTGCCAGCAGCCGCTATGACGAGCAGTACTTC CASSRYDEQYF . TRBJ2-7 TRBV6-2/TRBV6-3 .
TGTGCCAGCAGTTTAAGGGACGGCTACACCTTC CASSLRDGYTF . TRBJ1-2 TRBV12-3/TRBV12-4 many
TGTGCCAGCAGTTCCGGACAGGGCCCCTATGGCTACACCTTC CASSSGQGPYGYTF TRBD1 TRBJ1-2 TRBV28 many
TGTGCCACCATCCCCATGGACCGAAAAGAGACCCAGTACTTC CATIPMDRKETQYF . TRBJ2-5 TRBV24-1 .
TGTGCCATCAATCGACAGAGGGATCAGCCCCAGCATTTT CAINRQRDQPQHF . TRBJ1-5 TRBV10-3 .
TGTGCCTGGAACCTCGGACTAGCGGGAGGAACTGAGACCCAGTACTTC CAWNLGLAGGTETQYF TRBD2 TRBJ2-5 TRBV30 many
TGTGCCAGCCTTAGGCCAGGGACCGGGGAGCTGCTTTTT CASLRPGTGELLF . TRBJ2-2 TRBV28 many
TGCAGCGTTGTTGTGGACAGCTCCTACGAGCAGTACTTC CSVVVDSSYEQYF . TRBJ2-7 TRBV29-1 many
TGTGCCTGGAGTGTACTCCGGACAGGGATGAACACTGAAGCTTTCTTT CAWSVLRTGMNTEAFF TRBD1 TRBJ1-1 TRBV30 .
TGTGCCAGCAGGTCCCCCGGGACAGCGAACTATGGCTACACCTTC CASRSPGTANYGYTF TRBD1 TRBJ1-2 TRBV6-1 many
TGTGCCAGCTCACCCTCCCTCGACAGCGGGGAGCTGTTTTTT CASSPSLDSGELFF . TRBJ2-2 TRBV18 few
TGTGCCAGCAGCCTGGGACTAGCGGGGGGTGGGGAGCAGTACTTC CASSLGLAGGGEQYF TRBD2 TRBJ2-7 TRBV7-2 many
TGTGCCAGCAGCACCGGACTGCTTAACTATGGCTACACCTTC CASSTGLLNYGYTF . TRBJ1-2 TRBV9 many
TGTGCCAGCAAGAAGACAGGGAAGGCTGAGGCTTTCTTT CASKKTGKAEAFF TRBD1 TRBJ1-1 TRBV7-9 many
TGTGCCACCAGCAGAGAGCCGTCAGTTAACACTGAAGCTTTCTTT CATSREPSVNTEAFF . TRBJ1-1 TRBV15 .
TGTGCCAGCAGTGAATCGGTAGCATCTTCTGGAAACACCATATATTTT CASSESVASSGNTIYF . TRBJ1-3 TRBV2 many
TGTGCCAGCAGAACTCGGACAGGGAGGGTGGAGACCCAGTACTTC CASRTRTGRVETQYF . TRBJ2-5 TRBV7-9 .
TGTGCCAGTAGTATTTCCGGGACAGAGAGGCATGGCTACACCTTC CASSISGTERHGYTF TRBD1 TRBJ1-2 TRBV19 .
TGCGCCAGCAGTGGACAGGGGGCGAGGGAGCAGTACTTC CASSGQGAREQYF TRBD1 TRBJ2-7 TRBV10-1 many
TGCGCCAGCAGCTTCGTGGCAGCTCAGCCCCAGCATTTT CASSFVAAQPQHF . TRBJ1-5 TRBV5-1 many
TGTGCCAGCAACCTAGGGGGAAGGGGTCAGCCCCAGCATTTT CASNLGGRGQPQHF . TRBJ1-5 TRBV12-3/TRBV12-4 many
TGTGCCAGCAGCTCAGGAGGGAACCGAGAGCAGTACTTC CASSSGGNREQYF . TRBJ2-7 TRBV6-2/TRBV6-3 many
TGTGCCAGCAGCCAAGCGGCGAACACTGAAGCTTTCTTT CASSQAANTEAFF . TRBJ1-1 TRBV3-1 many
TGTGCCAGCAAACGTTGGGACAGTGTGAACACTGAAGCTTTCTTT CASKRWDSVNTEAFF TRBD1 TRBJ1-1 TRBV6-1 many
TGTGCCAGCAGTTTAAAGCGGGAGGGCTCCTACGAGCAGTACTTC CASSLKREGSYEQYF TRBD2 TRBJ2-7 TRBV27 many
TGTGCCAGTAGTATATTGACAGCCATGAACACTGAAGCTTTCTTT CASSILTAMNTEAFF . TRBJ1-1 TRBV19 many
TGTGCCAGTAACCCTGGGACAGGCGGAGACTATGGCTACACCTTC CASNPGTGGDYGYTF TRBD1 TRBJ1-2 TRBV19 once
TGCGCCAGCAGCCCCCCTAATAGACAGTTTGAAGCTTTCTTT CASSPPNRQFEAFF . TRBJ1-1 TRBV5-1 .
TGTGCCAGCCTAACAGGGGTGACCCCCTACGAGCAGTACTTC CASLTGVTPYEQYF TRBD1 TRBJ2-7 TRBV28 .